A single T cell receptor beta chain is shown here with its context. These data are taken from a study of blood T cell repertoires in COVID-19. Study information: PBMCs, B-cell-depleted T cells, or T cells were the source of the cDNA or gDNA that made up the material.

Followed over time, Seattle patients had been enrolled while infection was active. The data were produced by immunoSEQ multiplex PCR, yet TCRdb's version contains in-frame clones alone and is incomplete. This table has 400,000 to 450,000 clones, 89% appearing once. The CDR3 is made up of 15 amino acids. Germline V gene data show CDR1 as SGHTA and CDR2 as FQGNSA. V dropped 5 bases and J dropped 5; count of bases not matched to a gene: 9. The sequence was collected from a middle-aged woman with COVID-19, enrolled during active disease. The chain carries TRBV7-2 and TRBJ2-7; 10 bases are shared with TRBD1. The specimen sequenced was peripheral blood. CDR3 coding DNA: TGTGCCAGCAGCGCGCGGGACAGGGGACTTAACGAGCAGTACTTC. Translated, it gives CASSARDRGLNEQYF.